Listed below are T cell receptor beta chains from one sample, sequenced in a study of OX40 agonist ivuxolimab in advanced cancers. The repertoire was sequenced with immunoSEQ multiplex PCR; TCRdb's copy has only in-frame clones and lacks some. The repertoire holds approximately 84,000 clones, with nearly 90% as singletons. The sample consisted of CD4+ or CD8+ T cells sorted from blood, taken in a trial of the OX40 agonist ivuxolimab. The receptor set was obtained from an adult with an advanced solid tumor such as melanoma, head and neck, liver or kidney cancer. Each CDR3 is given with its conserved first and last residue. A D gene is named only where the DNA matches it firmly. The size entry is marked missing in some rows and otherwise reads once, few, many or a size class.

D	V	size	J	CDR3	DNA
.	TRBV5-6	.	TRBJ1-2	CASTVEKSPYGYTF	TGTGCCAGCACCGTTGAAAAAAGCCCCTATGGCTACACCTTC
.	TRBV7-9	.	TRBJ2-1	CASSPTPGTRNNEQFF	TGTGCCAGCAGCCCCACTCCCGGGACACGGAACAATGAGCAGTTCTTC
.	TRBV5-1	.	TRBJ1-2	CASSLGDGYGYTF	TGCGCCAGCAGCTTGGGGGACGGCTATGGCTACACCTTC
.	TRBV30	.	TRBJ2-5	CAWSVGTAGTQYF	TGTGCCTGGAGTGTAGGGACAGCGGGGACCCAGTACTTC
.	TRBV6-5	.	TRBJ1-2	CASSPSRARGYTF	TGTGCCAGCAGCCCATCCAGGGCCCGGGGCTACACCTTC
TRBD1	TRBV27	.	TRBJ1-3	CASSLSTGGIGGNTIYF	TGTGCCAGCAGTTTAAGCACAGGGGGCATAGGTGGAAACACCATATATTTT
.	TRBV10-2	once	TRBJ2-7	CASSPKQWHPETDEQYF	TGCGCCAGCAGTCCTAAACAGTGGCACCCGGAGACGGACGAGCAGTACTTC
TRBD2	TRBV7-3	.	TRBJ2-3	CASSLKGGGAADTQYF	TGTGCCAGCAGCTTAAAAGGCGGGGGGGCCGCAGATACGCAGTATTTT
.	TRBV29-1	.	TRBJ2-4	CSAEGGNIQYF	TGCAGCGCAGAGGGGGGAAACATTCAGTACTTC
.	TRBV4-2	.	TRBJ1-1	CASSQGSVPSGIEAFF	TGTGCCAGCAGCCAAGGGTCGGTTCCGTCGGGAATTGAAGCTTTCTTT
TRBD1	TRBV5-1	.	TRBJ1-2	CASSFPQGNGYTF	TGCGCCAGCAGCTTTCCACAGGGGAACGGCTACACCTTC
TRBD2	TRBV7-3	.	TRBJ2-3	CASSLGLAGADTQYF	TGTGCCAGCAGCTTGGGACTAGCTGGGGCAGATACGCAGTATTTT
TRBD1	TRBV10-2	.	TRBJ1-6	CASSERPGGWDSPLHF	TGCGCCAGCAGTGAGAGGCCAGGGGGATGGGATTCACCCCTCCACTTT
.	TRBV5-6	.	TRBJ1-6	CASSFDSGGKNSPLHF	TGTGCCAGCAGCTTCGATTCGGGTGGCAAGAATTCACCCCTCCACTTT
.	TRBV6-5	few	TRBJ2-7	CATGGRKPSYEQYF	TGTGCCACCGGGGGCCGAAAACCCTCCTACGAGCAGTACTTC
TRBD1	TRBV19	.	TRBJ2-3	CASSTTGFITDTQYF	TGTGCCAGTAGTACGACAGGGTTTATCACAGATACGCAGTATTTT
.	TRBV27	few	TRBJ1-5	CASRLSLYQPQHF	TGTGCCAGCAGACTCTCCCTTTATCAGCCCCAGCATTTT
.	TRBV28	.	TRBJ1-2	CASSGGASYGYTF	TGTGCCAGCTCCGGGGGAGCCAGCTATGGCTACACCTTC
.	TRBV11-2	.	TRBJ1-1	CASSLAVAGGTEAFF	TGTGCCAGCAGCTTAGCGGTGGCAGGCGGCACTGAAGCTTTCTTT
TRBD1	TRBV7-9	.	TRBJ1-1	CASSSGQGSTEAFF	TGTGCCAGCAGCTCAGGACAGGGAAGCACTGAAGCTTTCTTT
TRBD1	TRBV11-2	.	TRBJ2-5	CASSFGTGGAETQYF	TGTGCCAGCAGCTTCGGGACAGGGGGCGCGGAGACCCAGTACTTC
.	TRBV5-4	.	TRBJ2-3	CASSLAARTDTQYF	TGTGCCAGCAGCTTGGCGGCCCGCACAGATACGCAGTATTTT
.	TRBV7-2	.	TRBJ1-3	CASSSRGGNTIYF	TGTGCCAGCAGTTCTCGGGGGGGTAACACCATATATTTT
TRBD1	TRBV14	.	TRBJ2-5	CASTPSVQGAGETQYF	TGTGCCAGCACCCCGAGCGTACAGGGGGCCGGGGAGACCCAGTACTTC
TRBD2	TRBV27	.	TRBJ2-7	CASSRRTGTSGRAPYEQYF	TGTGCCAGCAGTCGGCGAACCGGGACTAGCGGGAGGGCTCCCTACGAGCAGTACTTC
.	TRBV27	.	TRBJ1-5	CASSLGGIQPQHF	TGTGCCAGCAGTTTGGGAGGGATTCAGCCCCAGCATTTT
.	TRBV29-1	.	TRBJ2-7	CSVGNRLTYEQYF	TGCAGCGTTGGAAACAGACTCACCTACGAGCAGTACTTC
.	TRBV4-1	.	TRBJ1-5	CASSQEGSLQQPQHF	TGCGCCAGCAGCCAAGAGGGCAGCCTTCAACAGCCCCAGCATTTT
.	TRBV19	.	TRBJ2-5	CASSTADQETQYF	TGTGCCAGTAGTACGGCAGACCAAGAGACCCAGTACTTC
TRBD1	TRBV7-9	.	TRBJ2-5	CASSLTQGAGETQYF	TGTGCCAGCAGCTTAACGCAGGGGGCGGGGGAGACCCAGTACTTC
.	TRBV9	.	TRBJ2-1	CASSARSYNEQFF	TGTGCCAGCAGCGCCCGCTCCTACAATGAGCAGTTCTTC
.	TRBV5-6	.	TRBJ2-6	CASSLGLSGANVLTF	TGTGCCAGCAGCTTGGGACTCTCTGGGGCCAACGTCCTGACTTTC
.	TRBV18	.	TRBJ1-1	CASSPLGGYTEAFF	TGTGCCAGCTCACCCCTCGGCGGATACACTGAAGCTTTCTTT
.	TRBV29-1	.	TRBJ2-3	CSVRTGTSTDTQYF	TGCAGCGTGAGAACCGGGACTTCCACAGATACGCAGTATTTT
TRBD2	TRBV2	.	TRBJ2-1	CASSLGEGLQFF	TGTGCCAGCAGTCTGGGGGAGGGGTTGCAGTTCTTC
.	TRBV4-1	.	TRBJ1-6	CASSHPSRRVRDNSPLHF	TGCGCCAGCAGCCACCCTTCCCGGAGGGTAAGGGATAATTCACCCCTCCACTTT
.	TRBV10-3	.	TRBJ2-5	CAINRDFQETQYF	TGTGCCATCAATCGGGACTTTCAAGAGACCCAGTACTTC
.	TRBV7-9	.	TRBJ1-1	CASSPEITSTEAFF	TGTGCCAGCAGCCCGGAGATCACGAGCACTGAAGCTTTCTTT
TRBD1	TRBV7-3	.	TRBJ1-2	CASKRDRADYGYTF	TGTGCCAGTAAGCGGGACAGGGCCGACTATGGCTACACCTTC
TRBD2	TRBV4-1	once	TRBJ2-3	CASSPRIGGSVTDTQYF	TGCGCCAGCAGCCCCCGGATCGGGGGGAGTGTCACAGATACGCAGTATTTT
.	TRBV28	once	TRBJ2-5	CAIREGGGPQETQYF	TGTGCCATAAGGGAGGGAGGGGGTCCGCAAGAGACCCAGTACTTC
TRBD2	TRBV28	.	TRBJ2-5	CASLVAGGNGETQYF	TGTGCCAGCTTGGTAGCGGGGGGGAATGGTGAGACCCAGTACTTC
.	TRBV2	.	TRBJ1-1	CASSDSAGSLSNTEAFF	TGTGCCAGCAGTGATTCGGCAGGATCTCTCTCAAACACTGAAGCTTTCTTT
.	TRBV7-2	.	TRBJ2-3	CASSLGGTDTQYF	TGTGCCAGCAGCTTAGGAGGAACAGATACGCAGTATTTT
.	TRBV28	.	TRBJ2-5	CASQVQETQYF	TGTGCCAGCCAAGTCCAAGAGACCCAGTACTTC
.	TRBV20-1	.	TRBJ2-1	CRGANYNEQFF	TGCAGGGGCGCTAATTACAATGAGCAGTTCTTC
TRBD1	TRBV10-1	.	TRBJ2-1	CASSEQGGYNEQFF	TGCGCCAGCAGTGAACAGGGGGGCTACAATGAGCAGTTCTTC
.	TRBV18	.	TRBJ1-2	CASSGSGQFGYGYTF	TGTGCCAGCTCAGGAAGCGGACAGTTTGGCTATGGCTACACCTTC
.	TRBV11-2	.	TRBJ2-5	CASSTHRGKEETQYF	TGTGCCAGCAGCACCCACCGGGGCAAGGAAGAGACCCAGTACTTC
.	TRBV6-5	.	TRBJ2-2	CASSNTPGQPGELFF	TGTGCCAGCAGTAATACCCCGGGACAACCAGGGGAGCTGTTTTTT
.	TRBV4-2	.	TRBJ1-2	CASAGYGGYTF	TGTGCCAGCGCGGGGTACGGTGGCTACACCTTC
TRBD1	TRBV28	.	TRBJ1-2	CAIPKQDRGQSDYGYTF	TGTGCCATCCCAAAACAGGACAGGGGGCAATCGGACTATGGCTACACCTTC
TRBD1	TRBV5-1	.	TRBJ1-3	CASSAGTGGNTIYF	TGCGCCAGCAGCGCGGGGACAGGCGGAAACACCATATATTTT
.	TRBV7-6	.	TRBJ1-3	CASSLGPNSGNTIYF	TGTGCCAGCAGCTTAGGGCCAAACTCTGGAAACACCATATATTTT
TRBD1	TRBV2	few	TRBJ1-5	CASSSGTGRQPQHF	TGTGCCAGCAGTTCCGGGACAGGCCGTCAGCCCCAGCATTTT
.	TRBV6-5	once	TRBJ2-6	CASSYRSGANVLTF	TGTGCCAGCAGTTACCGCTCTGGGGCCAACGTCCTGACTTTC
.	TRBV9	.	TRBJ2-1	CASSGILGKELHNEQFF	TGTGCCAGCAGTGGTATTTTGGGAAAGGAACTCCACAATGAGCAGTTCTTC